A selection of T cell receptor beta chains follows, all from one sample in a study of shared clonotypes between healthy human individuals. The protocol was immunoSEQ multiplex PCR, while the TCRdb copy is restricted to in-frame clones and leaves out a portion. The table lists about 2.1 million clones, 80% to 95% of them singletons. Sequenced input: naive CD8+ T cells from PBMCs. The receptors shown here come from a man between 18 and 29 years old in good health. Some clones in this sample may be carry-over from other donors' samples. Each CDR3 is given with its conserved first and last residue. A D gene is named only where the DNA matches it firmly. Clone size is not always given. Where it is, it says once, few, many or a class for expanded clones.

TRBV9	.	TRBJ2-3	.	TGTGCCAGCCGGGGCGGGAAGGCAGATACGCAGTATTTT	CASRGGKADTQYF
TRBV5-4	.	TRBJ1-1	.	TGTGCCAGCAGGGGAAGGTCGGGCACTGAAGCTTTCTTT	CASRGRSGTEAFF
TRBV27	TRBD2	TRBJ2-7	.	TGTGCCAGCAGGCTGCATGGGACTAGCGGGACGAACGAGCAGTACTTC	CASRLHGTSGTNEQYF
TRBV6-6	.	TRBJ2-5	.	TGTGCCAGCAGTTACGGGGGGACCCAGTACTTC	CASSYGGTQYF
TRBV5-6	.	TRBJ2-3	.	TGTGCCAGCAGCGAGCAGAGGAGGGATACGCAGTATTTT	CASSEQRRDTQYF
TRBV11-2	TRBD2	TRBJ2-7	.	TGTGCCAGCAGCCTATGGACTAGCGGGAGGGCCGAGGAGCACGAGCAGTACTTC	CASSLWTSGRAEEHEQYF
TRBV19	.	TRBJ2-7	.	TGTGCCAGTAGTATTTCAGGGGACACCCCCTACGAGCAGTACTTC	CASSISGDTPYEQYF
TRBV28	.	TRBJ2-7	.	TGTGCCAGCAGTTTAGGTCCCCTCGACGCCCCCTACGAGCAGTACTTC	CASSLGPLDAPYEQYF
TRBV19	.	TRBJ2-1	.	TGTGCCAGTAGTCCCCGGGGGGCCGATGAGCAGTTCTTC	CASSPRGADEQFF
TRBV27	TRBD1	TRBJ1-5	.	TGTGCCAGCAGGGGGACAGGGGGCCGTCAGCCCCAGCATTTT	CASRGTGGRQPQHF
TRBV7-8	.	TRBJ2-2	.	TGTGCCAGCAGCTTGGCGGGACAATTGAACACCGGGGAGCTGTTTTTT	CASSLAGQLNTGELFF
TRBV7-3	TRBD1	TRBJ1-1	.	TGTGCCAGCAGCTTAACCGGACAGGAGAACACTGAAGCTTTCTTT	CASSLTGQENTEAFF
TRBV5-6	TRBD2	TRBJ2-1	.	TGTGCCAGCAGCGTAGCGGGAGCGATCTACAATGAGCAGTTCTTC	CASSVAGAIYNEQFF
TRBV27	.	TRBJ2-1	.	TGTGCCAGCAGTCGACCGAGGGTGAAAGGCGTTTTCGATGAGCAGTTCTTC	CASSRPRVKGVFDEQFF
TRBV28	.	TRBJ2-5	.	TGTGCCAGCAGTTCATCTGACAGGCTGATCCAAGAGACCCAGTACTTC	CASSSSDRLIQETQYF
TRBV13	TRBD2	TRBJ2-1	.	TGTGCCAGCAGCTTAGGCCCTAGCGGGGGTTACAATGAGCAGTTCTTC	CASSLGPSGGYNEQFF
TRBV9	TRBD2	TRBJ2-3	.	TGTGCCAGCAGCACTAGCGGGAGGTTTACAGATACGCAGTATTTT	CASSTSGRFTDTQYF
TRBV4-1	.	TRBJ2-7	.	TGCGCCAGCAGCCAAGAGTCATCCCTCTCCTACGAGCAGTACTTC	CASSQESSLSYEQYF
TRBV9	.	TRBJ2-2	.	TGTGCCAGCAGCGTGGGGACGAAGATGTTAGCCGGGGAGCTGTTTTTT	CASSVGTKMLAGELFF
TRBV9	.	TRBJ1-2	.	TGTGCCAGCAGCGTTTCACCAGGGACTGAGTATGGCTACACCTTC	CASSVSPGTEYGYTF
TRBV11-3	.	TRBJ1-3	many	TGTGCCAGCAGCCTCGGGGGAGGAACTGGAAACACCATATATTTT	CASSLGGGTGNTIYF
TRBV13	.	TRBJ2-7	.	TGTGCCAGCAGCTTAGAATCCGCTTTCAACGAGCAGTACTTC	CASSLESAFNEQYF
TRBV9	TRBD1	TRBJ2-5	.	TGTGCCAGCAGCACACAGGGGGCGCACCAAGAGACCCAGTACTTC	CASSTQGAHQETQYF
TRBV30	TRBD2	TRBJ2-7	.	TGTGCCTGGAGTGGGCGGGAGGGCCTTTACGAGCAGTACTTC	CAWSGREGLYEQYF
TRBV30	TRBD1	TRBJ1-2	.	TGTGCCTGGGGGACAGCTTGGGACTATGGCTACACCTTC	CAWGTAWDYGYTF
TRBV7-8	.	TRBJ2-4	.	TGTGCCAGCAGCGGCCAGGGGAAACGGATAAACATTCAGTACTTC	CASSGQGKRINIQYF
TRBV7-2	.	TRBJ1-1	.	TGTGCCAGCAGCTTAGTCGTAAGAAACACTGAAGCTTTCTTT	CASSLVVRNTEAFF
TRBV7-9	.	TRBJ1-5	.	TGTGCCAGCAGCCACGGCAGGGGCAATCAGCCCCAGCATTTT	CASSHGRGNQPQHF
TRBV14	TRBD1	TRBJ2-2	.	TGTGCCAGCAGCCTGAGACAGGGGGCAGTGGCCGGGGAGCTGTTTTTT	CASSLRQGAVAGELFF
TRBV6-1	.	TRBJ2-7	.	TGTGCCAGCGCGATAGGACACGGCTCCTACGAGCAGTACTTC	CASAIGHGSYEQYF
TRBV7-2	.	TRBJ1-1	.	TGTGCCAGCAGCTTTTCTCCGGACGACGCGAACACTGAAGCTTTCTTT	CASSFSPDDANTEAFF
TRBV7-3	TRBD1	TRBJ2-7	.	TGTGCCAGCAGCCTCTCCGGGACAGGCGACGAGCAGTACTTC	CASSLSGTGDEQYF
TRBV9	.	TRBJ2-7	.	TGTGCCAGCAACCCCTCCGGGGGACGGGACGAGCAGTACTTC	CASNPSGGRDEQYF
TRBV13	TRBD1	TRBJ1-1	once	TGTGCCAGCAGCAGTATCGGACAGGGAGGCACTGAAGCTTTCTTT	CASSSIGQGGTEAFF
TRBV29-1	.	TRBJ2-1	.	TGCAGCGTTGTTCTGTTGGGCAGAGAGCAGTTCTTC	CSVVLLGREQFF
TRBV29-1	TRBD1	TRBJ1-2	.	TGCAGCGTTGGTCCCATGGAGTACAGGGGTGGCTACACCTTC	CSVGPMEYRGGYTF
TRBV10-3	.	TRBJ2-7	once	TGTGCCATCAGAGGAGAATTTGGGAGTCTCTACGAGCAGTACTTC	CAIRGEFGSLYEQYF
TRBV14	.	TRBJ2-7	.	TGTGCCAGCAGGTACAGCAGGGGCTACGAGCAGTACTTC	CASRYSRGYEQYF
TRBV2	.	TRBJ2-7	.	TGTGCCAGCAGTGAAGACCCCACTAGGCCGGGACCCTACGAGCAGTACTTC	CASSEDPTRPGPYEQYF
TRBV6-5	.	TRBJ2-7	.	TGTGCCAGCAGTTCCCTGGCCTACGAGCAGTACTTC	CASSSLAYEQYF
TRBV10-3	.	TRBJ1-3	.	TGTGCCATCGCCACCGGAAACACCATATATTTT	CAIATGNTIYF
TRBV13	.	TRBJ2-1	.	TGTGCCAGCAGCTTAGGGGTCGTCGAGCAGTTCTTC	CASSLGVVEQFF
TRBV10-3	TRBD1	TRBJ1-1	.	TGTGCCATCCAAACAGGGGGCGAGGCTTTCTTT	CAIQTGGEAFF
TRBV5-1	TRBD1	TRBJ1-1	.	TGCGCCAGCAGCTTGGGGACAGGGGAGGGCACTGAAGCTTTCTTT	CASSLGTGEGTEAFF
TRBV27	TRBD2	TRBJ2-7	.	TGTGCCAGCAGTCCCCAACTAGCGGGAGACAACGAGCAGTACTTC	CASSPQLAGDNEQYF
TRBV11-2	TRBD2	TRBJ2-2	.	TGTGCCAGCAGCCCCCGGGAGGGGGGGAACACCGGGGAGCTGTTTTTT	CASSPREGGNTGELFF
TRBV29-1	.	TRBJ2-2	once	TGCAGCGGTTTGTACACCGGGGAGCTGTTTTTT	CSGLYTGELFF
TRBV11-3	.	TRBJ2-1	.	TGTGCCAGCAGCCCCCGCGGCTCCTACAATGAGCAGTTCTTC	CASSPRGSYNEQFF
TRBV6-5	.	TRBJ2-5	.	TGTGCCAGCAGTTACTCGAGTCCCGAGACCCAGTACTTC	CASSYSSPETQYF
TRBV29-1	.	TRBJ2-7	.	TGCAGCGTTGGAGACACCGGCTGGTCCTACGAGCAGTACTTC	CSVGDTGWSYEQYF
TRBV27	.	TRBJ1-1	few	TGTGCCACTAAGAGGGAGAGGGGAGGTCTTATGGCATTCTTT	CATKRERGGLMAFF
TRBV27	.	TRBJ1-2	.	TGTGCCAGCAGTGACCGATGGGGAGGGGCAGATGGCTACACCTTC	CASSDRWGGADGYTF
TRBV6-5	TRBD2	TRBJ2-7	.	TGTGCCAGCAGTAAACTAGCGGAGCCCTACGAGCAGTACTTC	CASSKLAEPYEQYF
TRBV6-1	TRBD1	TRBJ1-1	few	TGTGCCAGCAGGGGACAGCGGGGCGCCACTGAAGCTTTCTTT	CASRGQRGATEAFF